This paragraph reports one T cell receptor (beta chain). Here immunoSEQ multiplex PCR was the method, and the copy in TCRdb shows in-frame clones only, minus some. The table has under 250,000 clones, 86% seen once. The data were taken from a study of blood T cell repertoires in COVID-19. The wider study: The samples span acute and convalescent COVID-19 from the United States, Italy and Spain. PBMCs, B-cell-depleted T cells, or T cells provided the cDNA or gDNA that made up the material.

The germline V and J ends were trimmed by 7 bases and 2 bases, with 12 bases remaining between them. The CDR3 is 14 amino acids. Germline V gene sequence: CDR1 LNHDA, CDR2 SQIVND (reference sequence). This sequence was found in a man aged 55 to 70 with acute or convalescent COVID-19. Sequencing used peripheral blood. The rearrangement links TRBV19 to TRBJ1-5; no definite D call. The CDR3 here is CASIAAAGNQPQHF. CDR3 sequence (DNA): TGTGCCAGTATCGCGGCAGCTGGCAATCAGCCCCAGCATTTT.